This TCR beta chain was found in a study of shared clonotypes between healthy human individuals (TCRdb year 2020). Turning to the overall study: A couple of women and a few men aged 18 to 49 years were included in the cohort. To estimate repertoire size and how much clonotype sharing occurs between individuals, the study deeply sequenced the blood TCR repertoires of about five healthy adults. To increase sequencing depth and limit assay-specific biases, different laboratories used diverse techniques to prepare libraries and sequence TCR repertoires. Each donor's leukapheresis produced roughly between roughly 0.85 and 9.5 billion PBMCs.

Broad study findings and their caveats: Pairwise subsampling indicated that sequencing depth was expected to affect the degree of clonotype sharing among donors. Because the study included a small number of donors, the genetic and exposure-history diversity represented was limited. Only blood was sampled, and tissue TCR repertoires likely differ from those in blood.

Points on this clone: This receptor's antigen is unknown. It has no much larger one-base neighbor in the sample; base qualities were not kept.

Using the deep immunoSEQ assay, multiplex PCR amplified TCR CDR3 regions from genomic DNA. Extracted genomic DNA from each cell subset was spread evenly across all wells of several immunoSEQ 96-well plates, with each plate serving as a replicate. For unsorted PBMC, approximately 290 ng of genomic DNA, equivalent to about 32,000 T cell genomes, went into each replicate PCR. Genomic DNA from unsorted PBMC was sequenced over ten immunoSEQ deep assay plates. Purified libraries were measured with a Qubit 3.0 fluorometer, size-checked on a Bioanalyzer 2100, and measured again with the KAPA Library Quantification kit. Each immunoSEQ 96-well plate was sequenced on its own single-read 150-cycle Illumina NextSeq 550 flow cell. As for how the authors treated the data: Because the immunoSEQ output included only junctional sequences and no quality scores, the filtering could not be the same as the filtering used for full-length reads. Sequences were annotated with PyIR, a Python wrapper for IgBLAST v1.9, using IMGT germline references to assign V/J genes and CDR3. Reads were filtered out if the reads had weak V/J assignments (E-value above 1e-6), no CDR3, stop codons, out-of-frame junctions, or ambiguous translated residues. V3J clonotypes were defined as sequences sharing the same inferred V gene, J gene, and CDR3 amino acid sequence. Percentage overlap between repertoires was calculated by dividing the number of shared unique clonotypes by the size of the smaller repertoire. Repertoire richness was assessed with RTK rarefaction, the Chao1 estimator, and Recon v2.1 estimates of unobserved clonotypes. TCRdb limited this immuneACCESS table to in-frame rearrangements with V and J called. A share of clones is missing; checked studies link under half to unresolved V genes, and the rest is unexplained. Clonal size and the V and J genes are those of that table, whereas D and trimming came from the DNA. The sample table records 520,000 or so clones; around 74% of these occur just once. Approximately 12% of the sample is taken by the ten largest.

The donors were healthy, HIV-negative adults who had no recently reported acute infections or vaccinations. All donors were Caucasian adults living in Nashville, Tennessee, USA. For unsorted samples, about 87 million PBMCs were counted, and genomic DNA was extracted using the QIAamp DNA Blood Mini kit. After blood collection by leukapheresis, PBMCs were isolated using Ficoll-Histopaque density gradient centrifugation and then cryopreserved in the vapor phase of liquid nitrogen. From the germline V gene, CDR1 is MNHNS and CDR2 is SASEGT. Unmatched junction bases come to 7, with V trimmed by 4 bases and J by 6 bases. Inclusive of the bounding cysteine and phenylalanine, the CDR3 is 15 residues long. Of the read, only the CDR3 DNA is kept; its 45 bases are in frame from base 1.

The specimen sequenced was PBMCs. The clonotype originates from a middle-aged woman in good health. Some clones in this sample may be carry-over from other donors' samples. Recombination linked TRBV6-1 to TRBJ2-7; 12 central bases correspond to TRBD2. The nucleotide sequence reads as follows: TGTGCCAGCAGTGCCCGGACTAGCGGGATTGGCGAGCAGTACTTC. Translated, this gives CASSARTSGIGEQYF.